These T cell receptor beta chains were read from a single sample in a study of T cells in Graves' hyperthyroidism and ophthalmopathy. TCRdb called the multiplex PCR reads again in MiXCR, with one record for every CDR3 protein. The sample holds around 700,000 distinct CDR3 sequences, about 19% seen once. Sequences were obtained from blood. Receptor source: a woman in her 50s with Graves' hyperthyroidism that later progressed to Graves' ophthalmopathy. CDR3s include the opening cysteine and the closing phenylalanine or tryptophan.

J | V | CDR3
TRBJ1-3 | TRBV7-2 | CASSRDSESGNTIYF
TRBJ1-4 | TRBV5-4 | CASSFEGRSEKLFF
TRBJ2-7 | TRBV29-1 | CSVPGSGGAGEQYF
TRBJ1-2 | TRBV20-1 | CSASRARGGYTF
TRBJ2-2 | TRBV7-3 | CASSWRSGGNTGELFF
TRBJ1-1 | TRBV27 | CASSSPGGGVGNTEAFF
TRBJ2-3 | TRBV27 | CASSPWGGTQYF
TRBJ1-5 | TRBV19 | CASSIDRGLNQPQHF
TRBJ2-1 | TRBV5-1 | CASSFGLSGDVFSYNEQFF
TRBJ2-7 | TRBV7-9 | CASSLSGPGQTYEQYF
TRBJ2-1 | TRBV19 | CASSIPGAYNEQFF
TRBJ2-1 | TRBV12-3/TRBV12-4 | CASSPQGYNEQFF
TRBJ2-7 | TRBV5-4 | CASSLESSGGFLSYEQYF
TRBJ2-7 | TRBV6-2/TRBV6-3 | CASTNSAGDYEQYF
TRBJ2-5 | TRBV2 | CASSDGVLDRGTGTTNRGQYF
TRBJ2-7 | TRBV12-3/TRBV12-4 | CASSLIAGLEQYF
TRBJ2-5 | TRBV4-2 | CASSPMTGGKQETQYF
TRBJ1-2 | TRBV30 | CAWSGGTYGYTF
TRBJ1-5 | TRBV20-1 | CSAARGPNQPQHF